These T cell receptor beta chains were read from a single sample in a study of cytomegalovirus exposure and HLA in healthy donors. TCRdb's copy holds only in-frame clones and misses some; the assay was immunoSEQ multiplex PCR. The data contain tens of thousands of clones, about three quarters of them singletons. The sequencing input was PBMCs. The origin of the receptors is a man aged 60 to 69 in good health and CMV-seronegative. Both conserved end residues are part of each CDR3. A D gene is named only where the DNA matches it firmly. Some rows mark clone size as missing; the rest say once, few, many or name a class of expanded clone.

V gene	clone size	J gene	D gene	CDR3 protein	CDR3 DNA
TRBV10-3	.	TRBJ2-3	TRBD1	CAISPGQGIDTQYF	TGTGCCATCAGCCCGGGACAGGGAATAGATACGCAGTATTTT
TRBV11-3	once	TRBJ2-7	TRBD2	CASSLKASGYPDYEQYF	TGTGCCAGCAGCTTAAAGGCTAGCGGTTACCCAGACTACGAGCAGTACTTC
TRBV7-9	.	TRBJ1-3	TRBD1	CASSQTGAYTIYF	TGTGCCAGCAGTCAGACAGGGGCGTACACCATATATTTT
TRBV5-1	.	TRBJ2-1	TRBD2	CASKVAGPYNEQFF	TGCGCCAGCAAGGTAGCGGGCCCGTACAATGAGCAGTTCTTC
TRBV5-1	.	TRBJ2-3	TRBD2	CASSKGLAGVDTQYF	TGCGCCAGCAGCAAGGGACTAGCGGGAGTAGATACGCAGTATTTT
TRBV4-3	once	TRBJ1-5	.	CASSQSTDQPQHF	TGCGCCAGCAGCCAAAGCACAGATCAGCCCCAGCATTTT
TRBV19	.	TRBJ1-5	TRBD1	CASGGQADSNQPQHF	TGTGCCAGCGGGGGACAGGCAGATAGCAATCAGCCCCAGCATTTT
TRBV7-9	.	TRBJ2-3	TRBD2	CASSLPAGEVGDTQYF	TGTGCCAGCAGCTTACCGGCGGGGGAAGTAGGAGATACGCAGTATTTT
TRBV11-2	.	TRBJ2-5	TRBD2	CASSLRGTSGSNETQYF	TGTGCCAGCAGCTTAAGGGGGACTAGCGGGAGCAATGAGACCCAGTACTTC
TRBV5-1	.	TRBJ2-1	TRBD2	CASSPKGLAGYNEQFF	TGCGCCAGCAGCCCAAAGGGACTAGCGGGGTACAATGAGCAGTTCTTC
TRBV11-2	.	TRBJ2-1	.	CASSLISEGGEQFF	TGTGCCAGCAGCTTAATAAGTGAAGGCGGTGAGCAGTTCTTC
TRBV5-4	.	TRBJ2-5	TRBD1	CASSPQTGNQETQYF	TGTGCCAGCAGCCCTCAGACAGGGAACCAAGAGACCCAGTACTTC
TRBV28	.	TRBJ1-5	TRBD1	CASSKGQVDQPQHF	TGTGCCAGCAGTAAAGGACAGGTAGATCAGCCCCAGCATTTT
TRBV7-9	.	TRBJ2-4	.	CASSLIAGAKNIQYF	TGTGCCAGCAGCTTAATTGCGGGAGCCAAAAACATTCAGTACTTC
TRBV5-1	.	TRBJ2-3	.	CASSLAGSTDTQYF	TGCGCCAGCAGCTTGGCAGGAAGCACAGATACGCAGTATTTT
TRBV7-9	few	TRBJ2-6	TRBD1	CSSSPPGTGIAGANVLTF	TGTTCCAGCAGCCCTCCCGGGACAGGGATCGCTGGGGCCAACGTCCTGACTTTC
TRBV18	.	TRBJ2-1	TRBD2	CASSPTSGGVNNEQFF	TGTGCCAGCTCCCCGACTAGCGGGGGGGTAAACAATGAGCAGTTCTTC
TRBV28	.	TRBJ2-7	.	CASSLPFYEQYF	TGTGCCAGCAGTTTACCTTTCTACGAGCAGTACTTC
TRBV5-1	.	TRBJ2-7	.	CASSQGDLYEQYF	TGCGCCAGCAGCCAAGGGGATCTCTACGAGCAGTACTTC
TRBV9	.	TRBJ2-3	TRBD1	CASSPQTGGAGDTQYF	TGTGCCAGCAGCCCCCAGACAGGGGGCGCGGGAGATACGCAGTATTTT
TRBV29-1	.	TRBJ2-5	TRBD2	CSVGLAGSQETQYF	TGCAGCGTCGGGCTAGCGGGGTCCCAAGAGACCCAGTACTTC
TRBV5-5	.	TRBJ1-1	TRBD1	CASILELQGDTEAFF	TGTGCCAGCATCCTCGAACTGCAGGGGGACACTGAAGCTTTCTTT
TRBV29-1	.	TRBJ2-1	TRBD1	CSVEDQRTGDNEQFF	TGCAGCGTTGAAGATCAAAGGACAGGGGACAATGAGCAGTTCTTC
TRBV5-1	.	TRBJ2-3	.	CASSLGQTLQPSTDTQYF	TGCGCCAGCAGCTTGGGACAGACACTACAGCCTAGCACAGATACGCAGTATTTT
TRBV19	.	TRBJ2-2	TRBD2	CASNMRAGVGTGELFF	TGTGCCAGTAATATGAGAGCGGGAGTAGGCACCGGGGAGCTGTTTTTT
TRBV6-5	.	TRBJ2-7	TRBD2	CASSQLAGALYEQYF	TGTGCCAGCAGCCAACTAGCGGGGGCCCTCTACGAGCAGTACTTC
TRBV12-5	few	TRBJ1-4	.	CASGLRRYGEKLFF	TGTGCTAGTGGTCTACGGCGGTATGGTGAAAAACTGTTTTTT
TRBV28	.	TRBJ2-1	.	CASSLLGGERVQFF	TGTGCCAGCAGTTTATTGGGGGGAGAAAGGGTGCAGTTCTTC
TRBV6-4	few	TRBJ2-1	.	CASSDSRLASYNEQFF	TGTGCCAGCAGTGACTCACGGCTAGCGTCCTACAATGAGCAGTTCTTC
TRBV11-2	.	TRBJ2-7	.	CASSYGGSEQYF	TGTGCCAGCAGCTACGGAGGCTCCGAGCAGTACTTC
TRBV2	.	TRBJ2-4	TRBD1	CASGRARGQLDIQYF	TGTGCCAGCGGGCGGGCCAGGGGGCAGTTGGACATTCAGTACTTC
TRBV9	.	TRBJ2-7	.	CASSVVEVPRPLEQYF	TGTGCCAGCAGCGTAGTAGAAGTTCCGCGGCCCCTCGAGCAGTACTTC
TRBV7-9	once	TRBJ1-3	TRBD1	CASSRDRGYGNTIYF	TGTGCCAGCAGCCGAGACAGGGGCTACGGAAACACCATATATTTT
TRBV5-6	few	TRBJ2-7	.	CASRRDNSYEQYF	TGTGCCAGCAGGAGGGACAACTCCTACGAGCAGTACTTC
TRBV6-4	.	TRBJ2-6	.	CASTPTSGSNVLTF	TGTGCCAGCACCCCAACATCGGGATCCAACGTCCTGACTTTC
TRBV29-1	.	TRBJ2-2	.	CSVGQFSGELFF	TGCAGCGTCGGACAGTTTTCCGGGGAGCTGTTTTTT
TRBV5-1	few	TRBJ2-1	TRBD2	CASSPDLAETYNEQFF	TGCGCCAGCAGCCCGGATCTAGCGGAGACCTACAATGAGCAGTTCTTC
TRBV4-3	.	TRBJ2-6	.	CASSQDRSGANVLTF	TGCGCCAGCAGCCAAGATCGCTCTGGGGCCAACGTCCTGACTTTC
TRBV4-1	.	TRBJ1-5	.	CASSRSQGISNQPQHF	TGCGCCAGCAGCCGGTCACAGGGAATTAGCAATCAGCCCCAGCATTTT
TRBV25-1	.	TRBJ1-4	.	CASSDTGSNEKLFF	TGTGCCAGCAGTGACACAGGATCAAATGAAAAACTGTTTTTT
TRBV29-1	.	TRBJ1-1	TRBD1	CSVQYRGTEAFF	TGCAGCGTTCAATACAGGGGAACTGAAGCTTTCTTT
TRBV7-2	.	TRBJ1-6	.	CASSQGTHSPLHF	TGTGCCAGCAGTCAGGGTACTCATTCACCCCTCCACTTT
TRBV2	few	TRBJ1-1	TRBD1	CASNSGTGDTEAFF	TGTGCCAGCAACTCCGGGACAGGGGACACTGAAGCTTTCTTT
TRBV7-9	.	TRBJ2-5	TRBD2	CASSPPWGGVGGQETQYF	TGTGCCAGCAGCCCGCCATGGGGGGGAGTGGGGGGCCAAGAGACCCAGTACTTC
TRBV7-5	.	TRBJ2-4	.	CVRSLAGGRAKNIQYF	TGTGTCAGAAGCTTAGCCGGGGGACGAGCCAAAAACATTCAGTACTTC
TRBV5-4	.	TRBJ1-2	TRBD1	CASSLPGQDYGYTF	TGTGCCAGCAGCTTACCGGGACAGGACTATGGCTACACCTTC
TRBV19	.	TRBJ2-1	TRBD2	CASSIGLAGSHEQFF	TGTGCCAGTAGTATCGGACTAGCGGGGTCCCATGAGCAGTTCTTC
TRBV7-2	once	TRBJ1-2	.	CASSLKQANYGYTF	TGTGCCAGCAGCTTAAAGCAGGCAAACTATGGCTACACCTTC
TRBV18	.	TRBJ2-1	TRBD2	CASSFGRGSSYNEQFF	TGTGCCAGCTCATTTGGGCGGGGGAGCTCCTACAATGAGCAGTTCTTC
TRBV4-1	.	TRBJ1-1	.	CASSQTRGRNTEAFF	TGCGCCAGCAGCCAGACCAGGGGTCGGAACACTGAAGCTTTCTTT